At least ten counts were recorded for the clone carrying this T cell receptor (beta chain). Its matching antigen is unknown. Each CDR3 protein gets one entry after TCRdb re-called the 5' RACE reads with MiXCR. The sample yields some 350,000 distinct CDR3 sequences, roughly 15% seen once. This entry is derived from a study of CD8 T cells in ankylosing spondylitis. The study's findings and limits: A CD8+ phenotype characterized the disease-linked clones, which were relatively rare in peripheral blood. Past studies reported some motif variants in reactive arthritis synovial fluid and blood. There was a TCR beta motif, made of several highly homologous variants, that appeared characteristic of ankylosing spondylitis blood.

The CDR3 spans 15 residues. Germline assignment: CDR1 SGHRS and CDR2 YFSETQ. After removal of 7 bases from V and 2 bases from J, the junction contained 11 bases not matched to a gene. Sample: blood, either unsorted or a sorted T cell fraction (not recorded which). The chain carries TRBV5-1 and TRBJ1-1, with TRBD1 matching over 7 bases. The receptor was derived from a male donor with ankylosing spondylitis or in good health (not recorded which). Here the CDR3 DNA reads TGCGCCAGCGGAGAACACAGGGGCAGTAACACTGAAGCTTTCTTT. This codes for CASGEHRGSNTEAFF.